This T cell receptor (beta chain) was sequenced during a study of blood T cell repertoires in COVID-19. Study-wide context: Both acute and convalescent COVID-19 samples were obtained from the United States, Italy and Spain. T cells, B-cell-depleted T cells, or PBMCs supplied cDNA or gDNA.

Seattle's enrolled individuals joined amid active infection and were then monitored longitudinally. About this clone itself: Other DNA sequences in this specimen translate into the identical CDR3.

Libraries were prepared by immunoSEQ multiplex PCR; TCRdb keeps only in-frame clonotypes and omits some of them. The sample lists roughly 500,000 clones; 89% were seen once. This CDR3 has 13 residues. V lost 1 base and J lost 5, with 8 bases in between. Sequencing was performed on peripheral blood. The receptor's source is a young man with COVID-19, enrolled during active disease. This chain uses TRBV12-3 or TRBV12-4 with TRBJ2-5, with D hard to call. The CDR3 DNA sequence: TGTGCCAGCAGTTTAGTTGCCGGGGAGACCCAGTACTTC. Translated: CASSLVAGETQYF.